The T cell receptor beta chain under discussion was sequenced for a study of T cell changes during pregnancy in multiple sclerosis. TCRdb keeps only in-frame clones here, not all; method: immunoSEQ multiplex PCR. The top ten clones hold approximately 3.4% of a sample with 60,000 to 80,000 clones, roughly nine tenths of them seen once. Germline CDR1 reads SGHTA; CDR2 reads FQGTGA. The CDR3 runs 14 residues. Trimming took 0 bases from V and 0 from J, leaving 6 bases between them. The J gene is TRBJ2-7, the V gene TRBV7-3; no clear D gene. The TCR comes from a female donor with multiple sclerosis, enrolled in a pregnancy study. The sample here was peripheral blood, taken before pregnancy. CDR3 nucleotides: TGTGCCAGCAGCTTAACTGTCAGCTCCTACGAGCAGTACTTC. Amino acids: CASSLTVSSYEQYF.